These 30 T cell receptor beta chains were sequenced from one sample in a study of blood T cell repertoires in COVID-19. TCRdb's table, derived via immunoSEQ multiplex PCR, lists solely in-frame clones and lacks some. Among roughly 150,000 clones, 85% were seen once, and the ten largest hold 8.3%. Sequencing was performed on peripheral blood. The receptor set was obtained from a woman aged 55 to 70 with COVID-19, enrolled during active disease.

CDR3 sequence (DNA): TGTGCCAGCTCACCAAGGGGGAATATAGGGGATGGCTACACCTTC. It codes for CASSPRGNIGDGYTF. The rearrangement links TRBV18 to TRBJ1-2; possible D gene TRBD1, 6 bases. This CDR3 spans 15 amino acids. The V end was cut by 2 bases, the J end by 6 bases, with 16 bases between. Per germline, CDR1 KGHSH and CDR2 LQKENI.

For this clone: Other nucleotide sequences from this sample produce the same CDR3. The V call is TRBV5-1, the J call TRBJ1-1; D not resolved. CDR1 is SGHRS, CDR2 YFSETQ, per germline. The CDR3 totals 13 residues. Trimming took 4 bases from V and 2 from J, leaving 9 bases between them. The CDR3 DNA sequence: TGCGCCAGCAGCCCGACACTTAACACTGAAGCTTTCTTT. Its protein is CASSPTLNTEAFF.

The J gene is TRBJ1-4, the V gene TRBV4-2, with D maybe TRBD1 (5 bases). The CDR3 is made up of 16 amino acids. V lost 2 bases, J lost 9 bases, and 19 bases lay in between. Germline loops: CDR1 LGHNA, CDR2 YNFKEQ. For the CDR3, the DNA is TGTGCCAGCAGCCAACATGGGGGGACGCTTGATCAAAAACTGTTTTTT. It codes for CASSQHGGTLDQKLFF.

This chain links TRBV6-5 with TRBJ1-2; no reliable D call. The CDR3 runs to 13 residues. With 7 bases removed from V and 6 bases from J, the gap between germline ends came to 15 bases. Germline CDR1 is MNHEY and CDR2 is SVGAGI. The CDR3 region has the DNA TGTGCCAGCACCCCTGACACCGTGCATGGCTACACCTTC. Protein product: CASTPDTVHGYTF.

The rearrangement links TRBV10-3 to TRBJ1-1; 8 nucleotides agree with TRBD1. The CDR3 is made up of 13 amino acids. Per the germline V gene, CDR1 is ENHRY and CDR2 is SYGVKD. V trimming: 9 bases; J trimming: 2 bases; junction bases outside the gene matches: 5. CDR3 bases: TGTGCCATAACACAGGGGGTCAACACTGAAGCTTTCTTT. Translated: CAITQGVNTEAFF.

The V and J genes are TRBV28 and TRBJ2-3, with 10 nucleotides matching TRBD2. With V trimmed by 5 bases and J by 6 bases, 5 bases remained unmatched. CDR3 length: 14 residues. In germline, CDR1 is MDHEN, CDR2 SYDVKM. The CDR3 DNA follows: TGTGCCAGCAGTAGCGGGGGGGCCGTGGATACGCAGTATTTT. Translation gives CASSSGGAVDTQYF.

V usage is TRBV5-4 and J usage is TRBJ2-5, with 7 bases fitting TRBD2. The CDR3 loop spans 15 amino acids. Germline V gene lookup returns CDR1 SGHNT and CDR2 YYREEE (reference sequence). With 1 base clipped from V and 5 bases from J, the junction kept 8 bases outside the gene matches. CDR3 amino acids: CASSLPLQGGETQYF. The CDR3 DNA is TGTGCCAGCAGCTTGCCGCTCCAGGGAGGGGAGACCCAGTACTTC.

This clone was counted a few times. V usage is TRBV6-5 and J usage is TRBJ1-2; TRBD1 matches at 7 bases. V lost 5 bases to trimming and J lost 8 bases; unmatched junction nucleotides: 14. The CDR3 has 15 amino acids. The germline CDR1 and CDR2 sequences are MNHEY and SVGAGI. CDR3 sequence: CASSIATGSPAGYTF. The DNA for the CDR3 is TGTGCCAGCAGTATCGCGACAGGGAGTCCGGCCGGCTACACCTTC.

V and J are TRBV29-1 and TRBJ1-3; a possible D gene is TRBD1 (6 bases). This CDR3 spans 13 amino acids. CDR1 SQVTM and CDR2 ANQGSEA come from the germline V gene. Trimming removed 4 bases at V and 8 bases at J, with 15 bases between. For the CDR3, the DNA is TGCAGCGTTGCGATGGCTCCAGGGGACACCATATATTTT. This codes for CSVAMAPGDTIYF.

The genes are TRBV5-1 and TRBJ2-1; TRBD2 aligns across 7 bases. CDR1 and CDR2 (germline): SGHRS, YFSETQ. The CDR3 length is 15 residues. V dropped 5 bases and J dropped 2; count of bases not matched to a gene: 7. CDR3 protein: CASRIGGSPYNEQFF. The CDR3 DNA follows: TGCGCCAGCAGGATCGGGGGGTCTCCCTACAATGAGCAGTTCTTC.

This chain joins TRBV5-1 and TRBJ2-2; 8 bases agree with TRBD1. Germline CDR1 and CDR2: SGHRS and YFSETQ. The V gene end was trimmed by 5 bases and the J gene end by 5 bases; junction bases not matched to a gene: 8. This CDR3 comprises 15 residues. The CDR3 loop reads CASSSDRGRTGELFF. CDR3 bases: TGCGCCAGCAGTTCTGACAGGGGCAGGACCGGGGAGCTGTTTTTT.

The rearrangement joins TRBV9 to TRBJ2-3, with TRBD2 identical over 8 bases. Germline V CDR1 and CDR2: SGDLS, YYNGEE. Trimming took 0 bases from V and 0 from J; bases not matched to a gene: 12. CDR3 size: 19 residues. CDR3 loop: CASSVAGGYGTRSTDTQYF. The CDR3 bases are TGTGCCAGCAGCGTAGCCGGTGGGTACGGGACTAGGAGCACAGATACGCAGTATTTT.

J is TRBJ2-2 and V is TRBV7-3, with 9 bases matching TRBD2. Looked up from germline, CDR1 is SGHTA and CDR2 is FQGTGA. V lost 1 base, J lost 6 bases, and 6 bases stayed unmatched. The CDR3 consists of 16 residues. DNA of the CDR3: TGTGCCAGCAGCTTAATACGGACTAGCGATGCCGGGGAGCTGTTTTTT. Protein: CASSLIRTSDAGELFF. The full variable domain, its missing parts supplied by reference TRBV7-3 and TRBJ2-2, is GAGVSQTPSNKVTEKGKYVELRCDPISGHTALYWYRQSLGQGPEFLIYFQGTGAADDSGLPNDRFFAVRPEGSVSTLKIQRTERGDSAVYLCASSLIRTSDAGELFFGEGSRLTVL.

CDR3 in DNA: TGTGCCAGCTCCCCAGACAGGGCGCGCACCGGGGAGCTGTTTTTT. It translates to CASSPDRARTGELFF. This chain links TRBV18 with TRBJ2-2, with TRBD1 matching 7 bases. The CDR3 extends over 15 amino acids. V was clipped by 6 bases and J by 4 bases; unmatched bases: 8. From germline, CDR1 is KGHSH and CDR2 LQKENI.

The chain has TRBV5-1 and TRBJ2-2; D may be TRBD1 (6 bases). Germline assignment: CDR1 SGHRS and CDR2 YFSETQ. Trimming removed 9 bases at V and 2 bases at J, with 11 bases between. This CDR3 spans 13 amino acids. The CDR3 bases are TGCGCCATCAAACAGGGAAACACCGGGGAGCTGTTTTTT. Translating gives CAIKQGNTGELFF.

This clone has a single count. This chain connects TRBV5-5 to TRBJ1-6; a weak D match, TRBD1 (5 bases). Germline assignment: CDR1 SGHKS and CDR2 YYEKEE (reference sequence). V was pared by 0 bases and J by 9 bases, with 10 bases between. The CDR3 totals 14 residues. CDR3 protein: CASSLDVGLSPLHF. For the CDR3, the DNA is TGTGCCAGCAGCTTGGACGTGGGGCTTTCACCCCTCCACTTT. Combining the CDR3 with reference TRBV5-5 and TRBJ1-6 gives the whole variable domain DAGVTQSPTHLIKTRGQQVTLRCSPISGHKSVSWYQQVLGQGPQFIFQYYEKEERGRGNFPDRFSARQFPNYSSELNVNALLLGDSALYLCASSLDVGLSPLHFGNGTRLTVT.

The rearrangement uses TRBV9 and TRBJ1-2, with TRBD1 matching 9 bases. The CDR3 covers 14 residues. Germline CDR1 is SGDLS and CDR2 is YYNGEE. V was pared by 4 bases and J by 7 bases, with 8 bases of the junction left unmatched. CDR3 sequence (DNA): TGTGCCAGCAGCAAGGGACAGGGAGCAGCTGGCTACACCTTC. Translation gives CASSKGQGAAGYTF.

The chain has TRBV18 and TRBJ1-5; D is uncertain. Germline V gene sequence: CDR1 KGHSH, CDR2 LQKENI. The V gene lost 4 bases and the J gene lost 7 bases, with 8 bases spanning the gap. CDR3 length: 12 amino acids. This chain's CDR3 is CASSQEAQPQHF. CDR3 coding DNA: TGTGCCAGCTCACAGGAGGCCCAGCCCCAGCATTTT. Complete variable domain (other parts from reference TRBV18 and TRBJ1-5): NAGVMQNPRHLVRRRGQEARLRCSPMKGHSHVYWYRQLPEEGLKFMVYLQKENIIDESGMPKERFSAEFPKEGPSILRIQQVVRGDSAAYFCASSQEAQPQHFGDGTRLSIL.

The V gene is TRBV2, the J gene TRBJ1-2; perhaps TRBD1 as D (6 bases). V lost 3 bases and J 4 bases, leaving 18 bases between the germline ends. There are 16 residues in the CDR3. CDR1 is SNHLY and CDR2 is FYNNEI in the germline V gene. The CDR3 nucleotides read TGTGCCAGCAGTGATTGGACAGTTTTTAGTTCCTATGGCTACACCTTC. Translating gives CASSDWTVFSSYGYTF.

In DNA form, the CDR3 reads TGTGCCACCAGCAGACAAAGCCTGAGGGGGGATACGCAGTATTTT. Protein product: CATSRQSLRGDTQYF. J is TRBJ2-3 and V is TRBV15; TRBD1 is a possible D gene (6 bases). Germline-derived CDR1 and CDR2 are LNHNV and YYDKDF (reference sequence). CDR3 length: 15 residues. Trimming removed 2 bases at V and 6 bases at J, with 15 bases between.

The chain recombines TRBV7-3 with TRBJ2-5, with D tentatively TRBD2 (6 bases). Trimming left V 6 bases short and J 1 base short, with 9 bases between. The CDR3 is 13 amino acids. In germline, CDR1 is SGHTA, CDR2 FQGTGA. The CDR3 DNA sequence: TGTGCCAGCAGTAGCGGTCTCCAAGAGACCCAGTACTTC. It is translated as CASSSGLQETQYF.

The chain joins TRBV19 to TRBJ2-2; TRBD1 is a possible D gene (6 bases). V lost 7 bases and J lost 5, with 14 bases in between. Germline CDR1 and CDR2: LNHDA and SQIVND (reference sequence). The CDR3 length is 14 residues. CDR3 in DNA: TGTGCCAGTACCTGGGACATTACGACCGGGGAGCTGTTTTTT. Its protein product is CASTWDITTGELFF.

Note on this clone: Germline and junction disagree at one end, which may indicate a read error. The rearrangement joins TRBV5-4 to TRBJ1-1; perhaps TRBD1 as D (6 bases). The CDR3 consists of 13 residues. Germline CDR1 and CDR2: SGHNT and YYREEE (reference sequence). The CDR3 is CASSLVSRQDINF. In nucleotides, the CDR3 is TGTGCCAGCAGCTTGGTCAGTCGACAGGACATTAATTTT.

The rearrangement uses TRBV2 and TRBJ2-3; a weak D match, TRBD2 (6 bases). Germline lookup yields CDR1 SNHLY and CDR2 FYNNEI. V lost 4 bases and J 0 bases, leaving 11 bases between the germline ends. The CDR3 has 15 amino acids. The CDR3 region is CASSGGTASTDTQYF. In DNA form, the CDR3 reads TGTGCCAGCAGTGGTGGGACTGCCAGCACAGATACGCAGTATTTT.

The rearrangement joins TRBV9 to TRBJ2-1; 8 bases are shared with TRBD1. The germline V gene encodes CDR1 SGDLS and CDR2 YYNGEE. With 0 bases clipped from V and 9 bases from J, the junction kept 11 bases outside the gene matches. This CDR3 has 16 residues. CDR3 DNA sequence: TGTGCCAGCAGCGTAGTCCCCCTGGACAGGGTGGGTGAGCAGTTCTTC. It codes for CASSVVPLDRVGEQFF.

In this sample, this clone turned up once. The rearrangement uses TRBV10-3 and TRBJ2-5; 7 bases are a match to TRBD1. Unmatched junction bases numbered 4, after V lost 8 bases and J lost 1 base. Germline-derived CDR1 and CDR2 are ENHRY and SYGVKD. The CDR3 loop spans 13 amino acids. The CDR3 region has the DNA TGTGCCATCTCGGGACAGAGCCAAGAGACCCAGTACTTC. Translation: CAISGQSQETQYF.

The rearrangement uses TRBV19 and TRBJ2-5; weak D call: TRBD2 (6 bases). V dropped 5 bases and J dropped 4 bases, with 17 bases sitting between them. The CDR3 is 15 amino acids. CDR1 and CDR2 (germline): LNHDA, SQIVND (reference sequence). CDR3 amino acids: CASSPVGGTLETQYF. CDR3 DNA sequence: TGTGCCAGTAGTCCAGTAGGCGGGACCTTAGAGACCCAGTACTTC. Looking up the rest from reference TRBV19 and TRBJ2-5 gives the full variable domain: DGGITQSPKYLFRKEGQNVTLSCEQNLNHDAMYWYRQDPGQGLRLIYYSQIVNDFQKGDIAEGYSVSREKKESFPLTVTSAQKNPTAFYLCASSPVGGTLETQYFGPGTRLLVL.

The gene calls are TRBV7-7 and TRBJ2-3, with a possible D match to TRBD1 (5 bases). The CDR3 totals 14 residues. Germline V gives CDR1 SSHAT, CDR2 FNYEAQ (reference sequence). Trimming removed 5 bases at V and 5 bases at J, with 14 bases between. CDR3 nucleotides: TGTGCCAGCAGCCAAGTTGGGGCTGTAGATACGCAGTATTTT. Translated: CASSQVGAVDTQYF.

This sequence joins TRBV7-9 and TRBJ1-4, with 10 bases aligning to TRBD1. The CDR3 has 15 residues. V was pared by 4 bases and J by 7 bases, with 6 bases of the junction left unmatched. Per the germline V gene, CDR1 is SEHNR and CDR2 is FQNEAQ (reference sequence). The CDR3: CASSSRTGGGEKLFF. The CDR3, as DNA: TGTGCCAGCAGCTCCAGGACAGGGGGTGGTGAAAAACTGTTTTTT.

This clone was counted a single time. The rearrangement links TRBV5-1 to TRBJ2-2; 9 bases are a match to TRBD2. V lost 1 base and J lost 1; bases outside the gene matches: 5. The CDR3 is 17 residues long. CDR1 is SGHRS and CDR2 is YFSETQ in the germline V gene. CDR3 amino acids: CASSLSVTSGNTGELFF. The CDR3 nucleotides read TGCGCCAGCAGCTTGTCAGTGACTAGCGGGAACACCGGGGAGCTGTTTTTT.